This T cell receptor beta chain appears in the sequencing data of a study of cytomegalovirus exposure and HLA in healthy donors. The PCR ran on 60 Vbeta and 13 Jbeta primers. The authors' processing: An analysis performed later counted 70 million to 90 million unique TCR beta chains (approximately 10 million of them shared). The table came from immunoSEQ multiplex PCR; TCRdb's copy has only in-frame clones and leaves some out. V and J calls plus clone size are reproduced from that table; the DNA served to infer D and trimming. The sample holds 85,000 to 130,000 clones, 10% seen once. V was clipped by 0 bases and J by 1 base, with 19 bases between them. The CDR3 contains 18 residues. Germline CDR1 and CDR2: SGDLS and YYNGEE.

V usage is TRBV9 and J usage is TRBJ1-1; the D gene is possibly TRBD1 (5 bases). This TCR was recovered from a man aged 35-49 years in good health and CMV-seropositive. Material for sequencing was PBMCs. CDR3 nucleotide sequence: TGTGCCAGCAGCGTAGAATGGGGCGGGACCGGAGGGAACACTGAAGCTTTCTTT. Translated: CASSVEWGGTGGNTEAFF.